This T cell receptor beta chain was profiled in a study of T cell responses to AZD1222 COVID-19 vaccine. Clones were read by immunoSEQ multiplex PCR, and TCRdb kept only the in-frame ones, dropping some. The repertoire includes roughly 80,000 clones, 90% of them detected once, and roughly 4.2% sits in the top ten. Germline V gene data show CDR1 as KGHDR and CDR2 as SFDVKD. Trimming left V 9 bases short and J 6 bases short, with 14 bases between. CDR3 size: 13 residues. The receptor's source is an adult in good health. The rearrangement links TRBV24-1 to TRBJ2-1; a weak D match, TRBD2 (6 bases). This sample comprised peripheral blood, obtained on day 0 of AZD1222 vaccination. The CDR3, as DNA: TGTGCCACCGGAGGGTGGGGTGGCAATGAGCAGTTCTTC. Translation: CATGGWGGNEQFF.